This is a list of T cell receptor beta chains from one sample in a study of control samples from healthy donors and cancer patients. Data came from immunoSEQ multiplex PCR; TCRdb stores just in-frame clones and leaves some out. Of under 150,000 clones in the sample, 80% to 90% were seen once. The sequencing sample was made of PBMCs. All receptors derive from a woman aged 45-65 years with colorectal cancer. Both conserved end residues are part of each CDR3. Each record gives: V gene, J gene, D gene, clone size, CDR3 DNA, CDR3 protein. D genes are given only for firm matches. Size is stated for part of the rows, as once, few or many counts, or as a class when the clone is expanded.

v_call: TRBV2; j_call: TRBJ1-5; d_call: -; clone_size: -; cdr3_nt: TGTGCCAGCAGTGAAGAGGGCAGAAATCAGCCCCAGCATTTT; cdr3_aa: CASSEEGRNQPQHF
v_call: TRBV7-9; j_call: TRBJ2-1; d_call: -; clone_size: -; cdr3_nt: TGTGCCAGCAGCTTAGCGGGGATGGCTTCTCCAAACAATGAGCAGTTCTTC; cdr3_aa: CASSLAGMASPNNEQFF
v_call: TRBV6-5; j_call: TRBJ2-7; d_call: TRBD1; clone_size: -; cdr3_nt: TGTGCCAGTCGACAGGGGATCTACGAGCAGTACTTC; cdr3_aa: CASRQGIYEQYF
v_call: TRBV19; j_call: TRBJ2-1; d_call: -; clone_size: -; cdr3_nt: TGTGCCAGTAGTATGGTTCGGGACGGACCCAATGAGCAGTTCTTC; cdr3_aa: CASSMVRDGPNEQFF
v_call: TRBV15; j_call: TRBJ2-7; d_call: -; clone_size: once; cdr3_nt: TGTGCCACCAGCAGAGATCGAGGCTCGGATTACGAGCAGTACTTC; cdr3_aa: CATSRDRGSDYEQYF
v_call: TRBV28; j_call: TRBJ1-1; d_call: -; clone_size: -; cdr3_nt: TGTGCCAGCAGTCCGCGCCTTGGACGAGCTTTCTTT; cdr3_aa: CASSPRLGRAFF
v_call: TRBV19; j_call: TRBJ2-7; d_call: TRBD1; clone_size: -; cdr3_nt: TGTGCCAGCCAACTGGGACAGGGGAATGACGAGCAGTACTTC; cdr3_aa: CASQLGQGNDEQYF
v_call: TRBV5-1; j_call: TRBJ2-3; d_call: TRBD1; clone_size: -; cdr3_nt: TGCGCCAGCAGCTTGCCAGGGCCGGGACAGGGAACAGATACGCAGTATTTT; cdr3_aa: CASSLPGPGQGTDTQYF
v_call: TRBV12-5; j_call: TRBJ1-6; d_call: TRBD1; clone_size: -; cdr3_nt: TGTGCTAGTGGATTGGGACAGGGGGGTTCACCCCTCCACTTT; cdr3_aa: CASGLGQGGSPLHF
v_call: TRBV18; j_call: TRBJ2-5; d_call: -; clone_size: -; cdr3_nt: TGTGCCAGCTCACCGTTTTTTCGCGGACAGACCCAAAAAGAGACCCAGTACTTC; cdr3_aa: CASSPFFRGQTQKETQYF
v_call: TRBV9; j_call: TRBJ1-6; d_call: -; clone_size: -; cdr3_nt: TGTGCCAGCAGCCCCACTGTGCGCAATTCACCCCTCCACTTT; cdr3_aa: CASSPTVRNSPLHF